This TCR beta chain appears in the sequencing data of a study of blood T cell repertoires in COVID-19 (dated by TCRdb to the early 2020s). About the study as a whole: Samples from collaborators originated in the United States, Italy and Spain and spanned both the acute and convalescent phases of COVID-19. Samples came from the ongoing ImmuneRACE study (first 160 participants) plus 1,254 subjects from 6 global collaborators. The material from the prospective study consisted of cDNA or gDNA derived from T cells, B-cell-depleted T cells, or PBMCs. HLA class I and class II types, where available, came from metadata supplied by the sample provider rather than from assay-based typing. The sample metadata nearly always contained a de-identified subject ID, COVID-19 status, age in years and sex. The repertoires were released in a freely available public database intended as a resource for research on the immune response to SARS-CoV-2. Deeply sampled blood TCRbeta repertoires from subjects exposed to, actively infected with, or recovered from COVID-19 were included in the dataset.

The collaborating institutions used their own protocols to collect whole blood in K2EDTA tubes. For TCRbeta analysis, collaborators shipped samples as frozen whole blood, isolated PBMCs, or DNA extracted from either of those sample types. Study-wide conclusions, independent of this receptor: How much clinical and demographic metadata was included differed by source and by participant, and the metadata was provided uncurated.

With regard to this clone: Which antigen it targets is not known. Qualities for individual bases were not recorded, and no much larger clone is one base off.

TCRbeta CDR3 regions were amplified from genomic DNA by means of the immunoSEQ Assay, a bias-controlled multiplex PCR. Per the original workflow: Nucleated cell counts per sample were estimated from amplification of reference gene primers within the assay. To quantify the absolute abundance of each unique TCRbeta CDR3 rearrangement, sequence reads were collapsed and filtered. For each sample, productive Simpson clonality was calculated as the square root of Simpson's diversity index across productive rearrangements. Held by TCRdb, this immuneACCESS table contains in-frame sequences only and omits some clones. Under half of the omission traces to an unresolved V gene where checked; the cause of the rest is unknown. V, J and clone size are taken as reported in that table, and D and trimming were inferred from the DNA itself. The sample yields about 59,000 clones; approximately 80% were counted once. The biggest ten clones account for over 5.5% of the sample.

Via the germline V gene, CDR1 is SGDLS and CDR2 YYNGEE. From the cysteine up to the phenylalanine, the CDR3 has a length of 15 residues. The DNA shown is the 45-base CDR3, in frame from base 1. V is pared back by 0 bases and J by 2 bases, with 10 bases lying between the germline termini. The specimen was peripheral blood. The receptor was isolated from a man aged 55 to 70 with acute or convalescent COVID-19. The chain joins TRBV9 to TRBJ2-3, with a tentative D gene TRBD1 over 6 matching bases. The DNA sequence is TGTGCCAGCAGCGTAGGGGGGCACTACACAGATACGCAGTATTTT. Its translation reads: CASSVGGHYTDTQYF.